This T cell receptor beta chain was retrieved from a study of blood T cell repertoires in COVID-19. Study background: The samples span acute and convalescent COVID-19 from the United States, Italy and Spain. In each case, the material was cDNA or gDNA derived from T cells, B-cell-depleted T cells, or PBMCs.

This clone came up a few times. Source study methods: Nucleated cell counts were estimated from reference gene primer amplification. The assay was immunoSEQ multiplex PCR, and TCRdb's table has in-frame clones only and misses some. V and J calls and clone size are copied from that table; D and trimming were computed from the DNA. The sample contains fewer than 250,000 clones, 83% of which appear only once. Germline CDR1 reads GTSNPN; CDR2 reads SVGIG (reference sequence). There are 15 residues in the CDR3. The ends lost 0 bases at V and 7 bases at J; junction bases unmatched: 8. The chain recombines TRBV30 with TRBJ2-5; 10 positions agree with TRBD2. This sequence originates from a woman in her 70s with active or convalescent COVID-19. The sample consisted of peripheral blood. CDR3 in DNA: TGTGCCTGGAGTGTGACTAGCGGGTTACCGGGGACCCAGTACTTC. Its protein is CAWSVTSGLPGTQYF.